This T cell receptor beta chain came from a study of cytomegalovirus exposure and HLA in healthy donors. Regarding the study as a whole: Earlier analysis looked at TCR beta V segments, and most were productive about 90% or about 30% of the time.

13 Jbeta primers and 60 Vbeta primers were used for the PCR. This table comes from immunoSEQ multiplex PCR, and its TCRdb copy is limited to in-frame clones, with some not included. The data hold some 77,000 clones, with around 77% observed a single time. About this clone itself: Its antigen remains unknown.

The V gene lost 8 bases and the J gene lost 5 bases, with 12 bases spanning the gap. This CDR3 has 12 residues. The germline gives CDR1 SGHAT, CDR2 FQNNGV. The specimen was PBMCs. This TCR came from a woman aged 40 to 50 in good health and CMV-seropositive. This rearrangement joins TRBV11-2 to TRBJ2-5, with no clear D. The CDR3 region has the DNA TGTGCCAGCTCTTTAGGCAGGGAGACCCAGTACTTC. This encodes CASSLGRETQYF.